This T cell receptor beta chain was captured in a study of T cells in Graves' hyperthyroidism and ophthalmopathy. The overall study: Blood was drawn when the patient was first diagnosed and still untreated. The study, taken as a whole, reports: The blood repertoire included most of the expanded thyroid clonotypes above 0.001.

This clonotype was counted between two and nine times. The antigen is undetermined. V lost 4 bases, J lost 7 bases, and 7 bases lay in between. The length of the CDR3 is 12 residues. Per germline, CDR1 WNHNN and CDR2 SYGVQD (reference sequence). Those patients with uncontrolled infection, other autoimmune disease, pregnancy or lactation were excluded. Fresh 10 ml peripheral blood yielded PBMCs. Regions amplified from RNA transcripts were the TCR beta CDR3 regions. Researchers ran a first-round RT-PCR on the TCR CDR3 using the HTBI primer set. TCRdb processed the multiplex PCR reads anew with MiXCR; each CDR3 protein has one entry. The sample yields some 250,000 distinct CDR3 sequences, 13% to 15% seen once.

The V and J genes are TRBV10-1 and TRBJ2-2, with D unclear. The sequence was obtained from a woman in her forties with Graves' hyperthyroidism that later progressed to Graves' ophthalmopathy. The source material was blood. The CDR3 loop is CASSVSGGELFF. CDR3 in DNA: TGCGCCAGCAGTGTCAGTGGCGGGGAGCTGTTTTTT.